Below, one TCR beta chain is given with its context. The data are from a study of cytomegalovirus exposure and HLA in healthy donors. Vbeta (60) and Jbeta (13) primers were used in the PCR. Sequenced by immunoSEQ multiplex PCR; TCRdb stores in-frame clones only, minus some. This table holds about 140,000 clones, 70% to 85% found once. This CDR3 spans 12 amino acids. Deletions cut 7 bases from V and 10 bases from J, with 16 bases between. CDR1 and CDR2 from the germline V gene are SQVTM and ANQGSEA. The TCR sequence derives from a man between 40 and 49 years old in good health and CMV-seropositive. The rearrangement uses TRBV29-1 and TRBJ2-2; D is uncertain. The source material was PBMCs. The CDR3 DNA sequence: TGCAGCGCAGCTAACCGGGTCGAGGAGCTGTTTTTT. This encodes CSAANRVEELFF.